This TCR beta chain originates from a study of blood T cell repertoires in COVID-19. In the study overall: The cDNA or gDNA used as material had been derived from T cells, B-cell-depleted T cells, or PBMCs.

Sequencing used immunoSEQ multiplex PCR; TCRdb keeps in-frame clones, though not all of them. The table lists approximately 110,000 clones, around nine tenths of them singletons. The CDR3 covers 20 residues. CDR1 LGHDT and CDR2 YNNKEL come from the germline V gene (reference sequence). J was trimmed by 2 bases and V by 4 bases; bases with no gene match: 12. The chain is built from TRBV3-1 (or the pseudogene TRBV3-2) and TRBJ2-2; 14 positions match TRBD2. Specimen: peripheral blood. The sequence derives from a man between 35 and 55 years old with acute or convalescent COVID-19. This CDR3 reads CASSPAWRTSGRPNTGELFF. CDR3 nucleotides: TGTGCCAGCAGCCCCGCTTGGAGGACTAGCGGGAGGCCCAACACCGGGGAGCTGTTTTTT.